This T cell receptor beta chain was identified in a study of T cell responses to AZD1222 COVID-19 vaccine. Assay: immunoSEQ multiplex PCR; the TCRdb copy retains only in-frame clones and omits some. The sample contains roughly 180,000 clones, over 85% of which appear only once. The sample consisted of peripheral blood, taken 28 days after the second dose of the MenACWY control vaccine. The TCR comes from an adult who received the MenACWY meningococcal vaccine as a control.

The CDR3, as DNA: TGCGCCAGCAGACCCGGACCCCTTACAGGGAAGAACACTGAAGCTTTCTTT. It encodes CASRPGPLTGKNTEAFF. The chain recombines TRBV5-1 with TRBJ1-1; a possible D gene is TRBD1 (6 bases). Trimming removed 5 bases at V and 1 base at J, with 21 bases between. The CDR3 consists of 17 residues. In germline, CDR1 is SGHRS, CDR2 YFSETQ.